Here is one T cell receptor (beta chain) with its context. This sample is part of a study of cytomegalovirus exposure and HLA in healthy donors. Germline loops: CDR1 MNHEY, CDR2 SMNVEV (reference sequence). The CDR3 loop spans 14 amino acids. V dropped 1 base and J dropped 6 bases, with 9 bases sitting between them. The donors were part of the validation cohort, which consisted of over a hundred subjects and was separate from the first cohort of hundreds of subjects. The method was immunoSEQ multiplex PCR; TCRdb's version includes in-frame clones alone and lacks a portion of them. The table includes some 78,000 clones, around 96% detected once.

Input material: PBMCs. The sequence was obtained from a man aged 18 to 29 in good health and CMV-seropositive. V usage is TRBV27 and J usage is TRBJ1-4, with a weak D call TRBD1 (5 bases). CDR3 bases: TGTGCCAGCAGTTTATTCGGGGGGTATGAAAAACTGTTTTTT. It is translated as CASSLFGGYEKLFF.